Below are 6 T cell receptor beta chains sequenced from a single sample in a study of vaccination effects on CD4 cells after COVID-19. Using immunoSEQ multiplex PCR, the repertoire was profiled, and TCRdb retains in-frame clones only, with some absent. The data show 30,000 to 45,000 clones, over 60% seen once. Antigen-specific CD4+ T cells were expanded with viral peptide pools in the ViraFEST assay before sequencing. Once cultured for 10 days, the cells underwent separation to obtain CD4+ T cells. Convalescent patients had PCR-confirmed SARS-CoV-2 infection between March and December 2020. For these TCRs, the target antigens are not known. The material was CD4+ T cells from PBMCs cultured with HCoV-NL63 spike peptides, obtained before COVID-19 vaccination. The receptors derive from a human donor who had a prior SARS-CoV-2 infection.

The V and J genes are TRBV18 and TRBJ2-7, with unresolved D. The CDR3 consists of 13 residues. Germline V gives CDR1 KGHSH, CDR2 LQKENI. Trimming left V 3 bases short and J 4 bases short, with 10 bases between. CDR3 residues: CASSPPSSYEQYF. In DNA, the CDR3 is TGTGCCAGCTCACCCCCATCCTCTTACGAGCAGTACTTC.

J is TRBJ2-7 and V is TRBV10-3; perhaps TRBD1 as D (6 bases). With 3 bases removed from V and 4 bases from J, the gap between germline ends came to 13 bases. There are 14 residues in the CDR3. The germline CDR1 and CDR2 sequences are ENHRY and SYGVKD. The CDR3 protein is CAISDGGNHYEQYF. DNA of the CDR3: TGTGCCATCAGTGATGGGGGCAACCATTACGAGCAGTACTTC.

This clone occurred a few times. The chain has TRBV11-3 and TRBJ1-4, with TRBD1 as a possible D gene (5 bases). The germline V and J ends were trimmed by 5 bases and 3 bases, with 19 bases remaining between them. The CDR3 runs to 17 residues. Germline V CDR1 and CDR2: SGHNT, YENEEA. CDR3 sequence reads: CASSPNTGTGPNEKLFF. CDR3 sequence (DNA): TGTGCCAGCAGCCCAAACACCGGGACCGGACCTAATGAAAAACTGTTTTTT. The full variable domain, in which reference TRBV11-3 and TRBJ1-4 provide the parts outside the CDR3, is EAGVVQSPRYKIIEKKQPVAFWCNPISGHNTLYWYLQNLGQGPELLIRYENEEAVDDSQLPKDRFSAERLKGVDSTLKIQPAELGDSAVYLCASSPNTGTGPNEKLFFGSGTQLSVL.

The chain recombines TRBV3-1 (or the pseudogene TRBV3-2) with TRBJ1-2; TRBD1 is a possible D gene (5 bases). V lost 9 bases and J 6 bases, leaving 20 bases between the germline ends. The CDR3 extends over 14 amino acids. Germline CDR1 and CDR2: LGHDT and YNNKEL (reference sequence). The CDR3 DNA follows: TGTGCCAGTCAGGACCGGCCAGCGGGGGATGGCTACACCTTC. It codes for CASQDRPAGDGYTF.

The chain joins TRBV5-1 to TRBJ1-6, with TRBD1 identical over 10 bases. The junction had 6 bases not matched to a gene; V was cut back by 4 bases and J by 8 bases. CDR1 is SGHRS, CDR2 YFSETQ, per germline. This CDR3 contains 15 residues. CDR3 nucleotide sequence: TGCGCCAGCAGCCCGGGGACAGGGGATCATTCACCCCTCCACTTT. Translated, it gives CASSPGTGDHSPLHF.

The rearrangement joins TRBV18 to TRBJ1-1, with D possibly matching TRBD1 (5 bases). V lost 8 bases to trimming and J lost 0 bases, with 10 bases between them. This CDR3 region has 13 residues. The germline V gene encodes CDR1 KGHSH and CDR2 LQKENI. As DNA, the CDR3 is TGTGCCAGCCGAGGGGAATTGAACACTGAAGCTTTCTTT. Amino acid sequence: CASRGELNTEAFF.